The 32 T cell receptor beta chains reported below all come from one sample, sequenced in a study of molecular identifiers for immune sequencing clone quantification (dated by TCRdb to the late 2010s). Receptor libraries were prepared by PCR. The listed sequencing device is Illumina HiSeq 4000. Through fastp at Q25 and MiXCR, TCRdb rebuilt clones from the public reads, retaining in-frame beta chains. Records with the same CDR3 protein are collapsed into one entry carrying the most frequent genes and DNA. The sample table shows about 100,000 distinct CDR3 sequences, and approximately 22% are seen once. The top ten clonotypes cover about 0.95% of the sample. Source material: naive CD8+ T cells from blood, with Jurkat cell RNA spiked in. The cell subset or site label, as the study defines it: FACS-sorted CD8+CD4-CCR7+CD45RA+ naive T cells. The receptors stem from a human donor in good health. Some libraries in this study had Jurkat cell RNA spiked in.

This clonotype was detected ten times or more. The J gene is TRBJ2-2, the V gene TRBV6-2 or TRBV6-3; unclear D gene. Trimming pared 2 bases from V and 3 bases from J, leaving 4 bases between. The germline CDR1 and CDR2 sequences are MNHEY and SVGEGT. The CDR3 covers 13 residues. CDR3 in amino acids: CASSYGDTGELFF. The CDR3 nucleotides are TGTGCCAGCAGTTACGGGGACACCGGGGAGCTGTTTTTT.

This clonotype was detected ten times or more. The chain uses TRBV29-1 and TRBJ1-1; D not resolved. V was shortened by 3 bases and J by 8 bases, with 10 bases between the two germline ends. Germline CDR1 SQVTM, CDR2 ANQGSEA. This CDR3 is 11 amino acids long. CDR3 nucleotide sequence: TGCAGCGTTGATCGGACGGACGAAGCTTTCTTT. Translated: CSVDRTDEAFF.

Worth noting for this clonotype: Just one base apart from a much larger clone, this may be a read error. The chain joins TRBV7-9 to TRBJ1-6, with D perhaps TRBD1 (6 bases). Germline-derived CDR1 and CDR2 are SEHNR and FQNEAQ (reference sequence). The CDR3 loop spans 16 amino acids. The CDR3 here is CASSFGGASYNPPLHF. CDR3 in DNA: TGTGCCAGCAGCTTTGGGGGCGCCTCCTATAATCCACCCCTCCACTTT. Based on the CDR3 plus reference TRBV7-9 and TRBJ1-6, the full variable domain is DTGVSQNPRHKITKRGQNVTFRCDPISEHNRLYWYRQTLGQGPEFLTYFQNEAQLEKSRLLSDRFSAERPKGSFSTLEIQRTEQGDSAMYLCASSFGGASYNPPLHFGNGTRLTVT.

The sample holds many counts of this clonotype. The chain recombines TRBV9 with TRBJ1-1; 8 nucleotides line up with TRBD1. Trimming at V came to 4 bases and at J to 3 bases, leaving 14 bases not matched to a gene. The CDR3 has 17 amino acids. The V gene's germline CDR1 is SGDLS and CDR2 YYNGEE. The CDR3 loop reads CASSLSTQTGAHTEAFF. CDR3 coding DNA: TGTGCCAGCAGCCTTTCTACCCAGACAGGGGCTCACACTGAAGCTTTCTTT.

This clonotype was seen repeatedly, ten times or more. J is TRBJ1-1 and V is TRBV4-1; 7 nucleotides line up with TRBD1. Trimming removed 0 bases from V and 5 bases from J; junction bases left unmatched: 6. The CDR3 is 15 amino acids. CDR1 is MGHRA, CDR2 YSYEKL, per germline. The CDR3 sequence: CASSQEEGARTEAFF. DNA for the CDR3: TGCGCCAGCAGCCAAGAGGAGGGGGCGAGAACTGAAGCTTTCTTT.

This clonotype was detected ten times or more. The V and J genes are TRBV5-5 and TRBJ1-1; tentative D call: TRBD1 (5 bases). Germline V gene sequence: CDR1 SGHKS, CDR2 YYEKEE (reference sequence). The CDR3 is 16 amino acids. The V end lost 3 bases, the J end lost 0 bases, and 15 bases lay between the germline ends. CDR3 nucleotide sequence: TGTGCCAGCAGCTCATGGGGCAGGGATATGAACACTGAAGCTTTCTTT. Translating gives CASSSWGRDMNTEAFF.

As concerns this clonotype: Since a much larger clone is just one base distant, this may be a read error. V and J are TRBV9 and TRBJ2-7, with D perhaps TRBD2 (6 bases). CDR1 is SGDLS, CDR2 YYNGEE, per germline. Trimming removed 0 bases at V and 2 bases at J, with 15 bases between. This CDR3 is built from 16 residues. CDR3 bases: TGTGCCAGCAGCGTAGGTCCTAGCGTAACGGCCTACGAGCAGTACTTC. Protein: CASSVGPSVTAYEQYF.

This clonotype occurred many times. This rearrangement joins TRBV2 to TRBJ1-5, with a weak D call TRBD1 (6 bases). V was shortened by 3 bases and J by 4 bases, with 10 bases between the two germline ends. Germline V gene data show CDR1 as SNHLY and CDR2 as FYNNEI. This CDR3 contains 14 residues. CDR3 bases: TGTGCCAGCAGTGACGGGGGCGCGAATCAGCCCCAGCATTTT. Amino acids: CASSDGGANQPQHF.

This clonotype was seen ten or more times. The genes are TRBV13 and TRBJ2-5, with 8 bases lining up with TRBD1. Trimming cost V 0 bases and J 1 base; bases outside gene matches: 7. CDR3 length: 17 residues. Germline lookup yields CDR1 PRHDT and CDR2 FYEKMQ (reference sequence). The CDR3 sequence: CASSLGGQGASQETQYF. The DNA of the CDR3 is TGTGCCAGCAGCTTAGGAGGACAGGGAGCCTCCCAAGAGACCCAGTACTTC.

This clonotype came up many times. The chain employs TRBV4-3 and TRBJ2-3; the D is unclear. Germline V gene lookup returns CDR1 LGHNA and CDR2 YSLEER. The V end lost 0 bases, the J end lost 0 bases, and 4 bases lay between the germline ends. CDR3 size: 14 residues. The CDR3 region is CASSQERSTDTQYF. DNA for the CDR3: TGCGCCAGCAGCCAAGAGAGGAGCACAGATACGCAGTATTTT.

About this clonotype: This clone may be a read error of a much larger clone one base away. This sequence joins TRBV12-3 or TRBV12-4 and TRBJ1-1; the D is unclear. The CDR3 covers 14 residues. Trimming pared 3 bases from V and 9 bases from J, leaving 17 bases between. CDR3 amino acids: CASSFVRSASKAFF. The CDR3, as DNA: TGTGCCAGCAGTTTTGTTAGGTCGGCCTCGAAAGCTTTCTTT.

CDR3 nucleotides: TGTGCCAGCAGTGGCCTAGCGGGAGGAAGCACAGATACGCAGTATTTT. Translation: CASSGLAGGSTDTQYF. The rearrangement uses TRBV25-1 and TRBJ2-3; 11 positions agree with TRBD2. Germline V gene lookup returns CDR1 MGHDK and CDR2 SYGVNS. The V gene end was trimmed by 4 bases and the J gene end by 0 bases; junction bases not matched to a gene: 3. The CDR3 loop spans 16 amino acids.

This clonotype was detected ten times or more. The gene calls are TRBV20-1 and TRBJ2-7, with a possible D match to TRBD1 (6 bases). V was shortened by 2 bases and J by 4 bases, with 12 bases between the two germline ends. Germline V gene sequence: CDR1 DFQATT, CDR2 SNEGSKA (reference sequence). The CDR3 extends over 13 amino acids. CDR3 protein: CSARPTGLYEQYF. DNA for the CDR3: TGCAGTGCTAGACCAACAGGGTTATACGAGCAGTACTTC.

Of note for this clonotype: Just one base apart from a much larger clone, this may be a read error. This rearrangement joins TRBV6-5 to TRBJ1-1; D gene ambiguous. The germline V gene encodes CDR1 MNHEY and CDR2 SVGAGI. CDR3 length: 14 residues. The V and J ends lost 2 bases and 8 bases respectively, with 15 bases between them. The CDR3 spells CASSYGVGSEEAFF. The CDR3 nucleotides read TGTGCCAGCAGTTACGGTGTGGGCTCTGAGGAAGCTTTCTTT.

The gene calls are TRBV6-6 and TRBJ2-3; possible D gene TRBD1, 6 bases. CDR1 is MNHNY, CDR2 SVGAGI, per germline (reference sequence). Trimming took off 0 bases at V and 1 base at J, with 11 bases between the two ends. The CDR3 runs to 16 residues. The CDR3 protein is CASSYSAAGGTDTQYF. Here the CDR3 DNA reads TGTGCCAGCAGTTACTCGGCGGCAGGGGGCACAGATACGCAGTATTTT.

This chain uses TRBV28 with TRBJ2-1; D may correspond to TRBD1 or TRBD2 (5 bases each). V was trimmed by 3 bases and J by 4 bases, leaving 13 bases between them. The CDR3 has 15 residues. Germline lookup yields CDR1 MDHEN and CDR2 SYDVKM. CDR3 nucleotide sequence: TGTGCCAGCAGTTTCCTAACGGGGCCATACAATGAGCAGTTCTTC. It encodes CASSFLTGPYNEQFF.

About this clonotype: A much more abundant neighbour one base away suggests this may be a read error. This rearrangement joins TRBV12-3 or TRBV12-4 to TRBJ2-1; a possible D gene is TRBD2 (6 bases). V was cut by 8 bases and J by 7 bases, with 15 bases left in between. This CDR3 is 13 amino acids long. The CDR3 sequence is CASGRDSFNEQFF. The DNA of the CDR3 is TGTGCCAGCGGTAGGGACTCTTTTAATGAGCAGTTCTTC.

This clonotype has just a few counts. The rearrangement joins TRBV29-1 to TRBJ2-2, with 7 bases that match TRBD2. CDR3 size: 11 residues. The J segment lost 6 bases and the V segment lost 7 bases, leaving 2 bases of the junction unmatched. Germline CDR1 reads SQVTM; CDR2 reads ANQGSEA. CDR3 nucleotide sequence: TGCAGCGCCCGGGGGGCCGGGGAGCTGTTTTTT. This codes for CSARGAGELFF.

This rearrangement joins TRBV6-6 to TRBJ2-7; a weak D match, TRBD1 (6 bases). The CDR3 sequence is 12 residues long. Trimming left V 5 bases short and J 5 bases short, with 10 bases between. Germline V gene data show CDR1 as MNHNY and CDR2 as SVGAGI (reference sequence). The chain's CDR3 is CASSHHRDEQYF. CDR3 in DNA: TGTGCCAGCAGTCACCACAGGGACGAGCAGTACTTC.

At least ten counts were recorded for this clonotype. The rearrangement uses TRBV28 and TRBJ1-5; perhaps TRBD1 as D (5 bases). CDR3 length: 13 amino acids. Germline CDR1 reads MDHEN; CDR2 reads SYDVKM. The germline V and J ends were trimmed by 7 bases and 8 bases, with 15 bases remaining between them. The CDR3 coding sequence is TGTGCCAGCACCCTATTAGGAGGGGAGCCCCAGCATTTT. Protein: CASTLLGGEPQHF.

This clonotype was observed a handful of times. V usage is TRBV6-2 or TRBV6-3 and J usage is TRBJ2-7, with a tentative D call TRBD2 (5 bases). CDR3 length equals 14 residues. V was pared by 10 bases and J by 0 bases, with 16 bases between. The germline CDR1 and CDR2 sequences are MNHEY and SVGEGT. This CDR3 is CAIRTAGASYEQYF. In nucleotides, the CDR3 is TGTGCCATCCGAACGGCGGGCGCCTCCTACGAGCAGTACTTC.

This clonotype was seen a handful of times. This chain links TRBV7-8 with TRBJ2-1, with 15 bases aligning to TRBD2. CDR3 length equals 21 residues. Germline values: CDR1 SGHVS, CDR2 FQNEAQ. Trimming cost V 4 bases and J 5 bases; bases outside gene matches: 18. CDR3 coding DNA: TGTGCCAGCAGCTCCCTCTTGGGGACTAGCGGGGGGACGGGTAGGGACAATGAGCAGTTCTTC. Amino acid sequence: CASSSLLGTSGGTGRDNEQFF. The full variable domain, with the rest looked up from reference TRBV7-8 and TRBJ2-1, is GAGVSQSPRYKVAKRGQDVALRCDPISGHVSLFWYQQALGQGPEFLTYFQNEAQLDKSGLPSDRFFAERPEGSVSTLKIQRTQQEDSAVYLCASSSLLGTSGGTGRDNEQFFGPGTRLTVL.

This clonotype was detected a few times. The V gene is TRBV4-3, the J gene TRBJ1-6; D unresolved. The CDR3 totals 16 residues. Germline V gives CDR1 LGHNA, CDR2 YSLEER. The germline V and J ends were trimmed by 0 bases and 9 bases, with 15 bases remaining between them. The CDR3 spells CASSQDESAAFSPLHF. The CDR3 coding sequence is TGCGCCAGCAGCCAAGATGAATCTGCTGCGTTTTCACCCCTCCACTTT.

This clonotype was seen repeatedly, ten times or more. The gene calls are TRBV4-3 and TRBJ2-7, with TRBD2 identical over 8 bases. The germline CDR1 and CDR2 sequences are LGHNA and YSLEER. This CDR3 is built from 16 residues. Unmatched junction bases numbered 4, after V lost 0 bases and J lost 0 bases. The CDR3: CASSQEVAGSSYEQYF. In DNA, the CDR3 is TGCGCCAGCAGCCAAGAGGTAGCGGGGAGCTCCTACGAGCAGTACTTC.

This clonotype was seen only a few times. The chain carries TRBV2 and TRBJ2-6; possibly TRBD1 for D (6 bases). The CDR3 sequence is 13 residues long. V was shortened by 9 bases and J by 0 bases, with 6 bases between the two germline ends. CDR1 and CDR2 (germline): SNHLY, FYNNEI. CDR3 in amino acids: CARQGSGANVLTF. Written as DNA, the CDR3 is TGTGCCAGACAGGGCTCTGGGGCCAACGTCCTGACTTTC.

The chain is built from TRBV2 and TRBJ2-1; TRBD1 might be the D (5 bases). Germline CDR1 and CDR2: SNHLY and FYNNEI. The CDR3 extends over 14 amino acids. Trimming took 4 bases from V and 3 from J, leaving 10 bases between them. CDR3 sequence reads: CASSVGTGYNEQFF. The CDR3 region has the DNA TGTGCCAGCAGTGTGGGCACAGGCTACAATGAGCAGTTCTTC.

This clonotype showed up many times. The chain is built from TRBV4-3 and TRBJ2-7; 9 nucleotides line up with TRBD1. Germline V CDR1 and CDR2: LGHNA, YSLEER. Trimming at V came to 3 bases and at J to 4 bases, leaving 4 bases not matched to a gene. This CDR3 region has 14 residues. The CDR3 bases are TGCGCCAGCAGCCACGGGACAGGGAGATACGAGCAGTACTTC. This gives the protein CASSHGTGRYEQYF.

The genes are TRBV24-1 and TRBJ2-1; 8 nucleotides match TRBD2. The CDR3 has 16 residues. Germline values: CDR1 KGHDR, CDR2 SFDVKD. With V trimmed by 2 bases and J by 6 bases, 8 bases remained unmatched. The CDR3 protein is CATSDSSLAAGNEQFF. CDR3 nucleotide sequence: TGTGCCACCAGTGATTCTTCACTAGCGGCAGGCAATGAGCAGTTCTTC.

This clonotype was seen ten or more times. The genes are TRBV5-1 and TRBJ2-7; 11 bases match TRBD2. CDR3 length: 14 residues. After removal of 0 bases from V and 5 bases from J, the junction contained 1 base not matched to a gene. The germline V gene encodes CDR1 SGHRS and CDR2 YFSETQ. CDR3 region: CASSLASGRNEQYF. As DNA, the CDR3 is TGCGCCAGCAGCTTGGCTAGCGGGAGGAACGAGCAGTACTTC.

The chain joins TRBV11-1 to TRBJ2-1; D is perhaps TRBD2 (6 bases). This CDR3 contains 20 residues. The V gene's germline CDR1 is SGHAT and CDR2 FQDESV (reference sequence). Trimming stripped 1 base from V and 8 bases from J, with 30 bases between. CDR3 sequence: CASSLDMWAGPLTGGDEQFF. For the CDR3, the DNA is TGTGCCAGCAGCTTAGATATGTGGGCGGGGCCCCTAACAGGCGGCGATGAGCAGTTCTTC.

V is TRBV4-3 and J is TRBJ2-7; tentative D call: TRBD2 (6 bases). Germline CDR1 and CDR2: LGHNA and YSLEER. The CDR3 has 15 amino acids. V lost 1 base to trimming and J lost 3 bases, with 13 bases between them. CDR3 loop: CASSQGVEGNYEQYF. The CDR3 DNA is TGCGCCAGCAGCCAAGGGGTGGAGGGAAACTACGAGCAGTACTTC.

This clonotype was observed many times. This sequence joins TRBV2 and TRBJ2-1; 11 bases align to TRBD2. V was pared by 6 bases and J by 8 bases, with 15 bases of the junction left unmatched. The length of the CDR3 is 17 residues. CDR1 is SNHLY, CDR2 FYNNEI, per germline. This chain's CDR3 is CASSPGTSGFGSDEQFF. The DNA for the CDR3 is TGTGCCAGCAGCCCGGGGACTAGCGGTTTCGGTTCCGATGAGCAGTTCTTC.